Reported below is one TCR beta chain. These data are taken from a study of blood T cells in healthy people across ages. Alongside a J-beta primer mix, a sample-barcoded 5' primer served in a second PCR lasting about 7 to 12 cycles. Every sample gave at least 3 million paired-end reads containing CDR3. TCRdb re-analysed the 5' RACE reads in MiXCR, keeping a single row per CDR3 protein. The sample lists about 1.4 million distinct CDR3 sequences, 55% to 75% occurring once. After removal of 1 base from V and 8 bases from J, the junction contained 15 bases not matched to a gene. Germline V gene lookup returns CDR1 SGHVS and CDR2 FNYEAQ. The CDR3 runs to 17 residues.

The sequence was obtained from a man younger than 35 in good health. The sample was blood. V gene TRBV7-6 combines with J gene TRBJ1-2; 8 nucleotides match TRBD1. The DNA of the CDR3 is TGTGCCAGCAGCTTAGAGACCAGGGGGCTGGGACCTAGGGGCTACACCTTC. Protein product: CASSLETRGLGPRGYTF.